The rows below give T cell receptor beta chains drawn from one sample of a study of CD8+CD57+ T cells in acquired aplastic anemia. TCRdb reanalysed the reads using MiXCR and keeps one entry per CDR3 protein. Of around 250,000 distinct CDR3 sequences in the sample, around three fifths were seen once. The specimen was sorted CD4+, CD8+, or CD8+CD57+ T cells (not recorded which) from PBMCs. The origin of the receptors is a human donor with severe aplastic anemia or a healthy control (not recorded which). CDR3s include the opening cysteine and the closing phenylalanine or tryptophan. Each record gives: CDR3 length, D gene, V gene, clone size, J gene, CDR3 DNA, CDR3 protein. A D gene is named only where the DNA matches it firmly. Not all rows give a size; the values are once, few, many and, for expanded clones, a class.

>15|NA|TRBV9|NA|TRBJ1-1
TGTGCCAGCAGCTTTGCCCTGGGAGTTGGTACTGAAGCTTTCTTT
CASSFALGVGTEAFF
>11|NA|TRBV29-1|NA|TRBJ2-7
TGCAGCCTCAGCTCTGGCTACGAGCAGTACTTC
CSLSSGYEQYF
>15|TRBD2|TRBV7-3|few|TRBJ2-2
TGTGCCAGCAGCTTACGTGGGAGGGTTACCGGGGAGCTGTTTTTT
CASSLRGRVTGELFF
>15|NA|TRBV5-1|NA|TRBJ2-3
TGCGCCAGCAGCTTGGTTCAGCGGAGCACAGATACGCAGTATTTT
CASSLVQRSTDTQYF
>13|NA|TRBV29-1|NA|TRBJ2-1
TGCAGCGTTGAGTCTCGAGGTTCCAATGAGCAGTTCTTC
CSVESRGSNEQFF
>15|TRBD1|TRBV7-2|NA|TRBJ1-6
TGTGCCAGCAGCTTAACTTGGGACAGGGGGCAGTCCCTCCACTTT
CASSLTWDRGQSLHF
>13|NA|TRBV2|NA|TRBJ2-4
TGTGCCTCAGCAAGGGGCCATGGGGACATTCAGTACTTC
CASARGHGDIQYF
>14|TRBD1|TRBV20-1|many|TRBJ1-2
TGCAGTGCTACCCGACAGGGGCTCAACTATGGCTACACCTTC
CSATRQGLNYGYTF
>15|TRBD2|TRBV5-1|NA|TRBJ2-7
TGCGCCAGAGAGGGGACTAGCGGGGGGGCTTCCGAGCAGTACTTC
CAREGTSGGASEQYF
>13|NA|TRBV10-1|NA|TRBJ1-5
TGCGCCAGCAGTGATAACCGAGGGCCGCCCCAGCATTTT
CASSDNRGPPQHF
>14|TRBD2|TRBV7-8|once|TRBJ2-7
TGTGCCAGCAGCCGTAGCGGGGGAACCTACGAGCAGTACTTC
CASSRSGGTYEQYF
>15|TRBD2|TRBV11-3|many|TRBJ2-5
TGTGCCAGCAGCTTCCGGGGGGGCCGAGAAGAGACCCAGTACTTC
CASSFRGGREETQYF
>15|TRBD1|TRBV12-3/TRBV12-4|NA|TRBJ2-3
TGTGCCAGCATCAAAACAGGGGAGTGGACAGATACGCAGTATTTT
CASIKTGEWTDTQYF
>15|NA|TRBV25-1|NA|TRBJ2-5
TGTGCCAGCAGTGGCAGGGGTTCAGGGTGGGAGACCCAGTACTTC
CASSGRGSGWETQYF
>13|TRBD1|TRBV12-5|NA|TRBJ2-3
TGTGCTAGTGTAGGGGGCGGCACAGATACGCAGTATTTT
CASVGGGTDTQYF
>13|NA|TRBV2|NA|TRBJ1-1
TGTGCCAGCAGTGAAGGGCGGAACACTGAAGCTTTCTTT
CASSEGRNTEAFF
>12|TRBD2|TRBV7-9|many|TRBJ2-1
TGTGCCAGCAGCTTAGTAGCGGGGGCCCAGTTCTTC
CASSLVAGAQFF
>12|NA|TRBV7-2|NA|TRBJ2-5
TGTGCCAGCGGCCTAATGGGAGAGACCCAGTACTTC
CASGLMGETQYF
>18|TRBD1|TRBV7-7|NA|TRBJ1-4
TGTGCTAGCAGCTTAAAACCGGAACAGGGGGCCACTAATGAAAAACTGTTTTTT
CASSLKPEQGATNEKLFF
>19|NA|TRBV10-3|few|TRBJ1-2
TGTGCCATCAGTGTCTATGCTGGGACAAACGGGGACGCTAACTATGGCTACACCTTC
CAISVYAGTNGDANYGYTF
>15|TRBD1|TRBV7-2|once|TRBJ2-7
TGTGCCAGCAGCCCGTCGACAGGGACAGGGTTCGAGCAGTACTTC
CASSPSTGTGFEQYF
>14|TRBD1|TRBV5-8|many|TRBJ2-5
TGTGCCAGCAGCTCGGGACAGGGAAGGGAGACCCAGTACTTC
CASSSGQGRETQYF
>12|NA|TRBV7-2|NA|TRBJ2-2
TGTGCCAGCAGCTTAGGGTCCGGGGAGCTGTTTTTT
CASSLGSGELFF
>15|NA|TRBV4-2|many|TRBJ1-2
TGTGCCAGCAACCAAGAGGGGCGGTTCGACTATGGCTACACCTTC
CASNQEGRFDYGYTF
>11|NA|TRBV29-1|NA|TRBJ2-7
TGCAGCGTAGGACAGCGTAACGAGCAGTACTTC
CSVGQRNEQYF
>11|TRBD1|TRBV7-8|many|TRBJ1-1
TGTGCCAGCCGGGTGGGGACAGGGGCTTTCTTT
CASRVGTGAFF
>14|NA|TRBV6-4|many|TRBJ2-5
TGTGCCAGCGGGTGGCCGGGACTCAAAGAGACCCAGTACTTC
CASGWPGLKETQYF
>16|TRBD2|TRBV20-1|NA|TRBJ2-7
TGCAGTGCTAGAGTTTGGCTAGCGGGAGTTATCTACGAGCAGTACTTC
CSARVWLAGVIYEQYF
>15|NA|TRBV25-1|once|TRBJ1-6
TGTGCCAGCAGTGAACTCGGCAGGGTTGATTCACCCCTCCACTTT
CASSELGRVDSPLHF
>12|NA|TRBV7-3|NA|TRBJ2-7
TGTGCCAGCAGCTTCCAGGGTCTGGAGCAGTACTTC
CASSFQGLEQYF
>13|TRBD1|TRBV20-1|NA|TRBJ2-7
TGCAGTGCTAGGGGCAGGGGGCTGTACGAGCAGTACTTC
CSARGRGLYEQYF
>15|NA|TRBV24-1|NA|TRBJ2-7
TGTGCCACCAGTGATTTGCAAGGGGGAAAGCACGAGCAGTACTTC
CATSDLQGGKHEQYF
>15|NA|TRBV6-6|NA|TRBJ1-4
TGTGCCAGCAGTTCCGTAAGATCAACTAATGAAAAACTGTTTTTT
CASSSVRSTNEKLFF
>15|NA|TRBV19|NA|TRBJ2-7
TGTGCCAGTAGTTATTCTGGGCCAGGGTCCTACGAGCAGTACTTC
CASSYSGPGSYEQYF
>14|NA|TRBV4-2|NA|TRBJ2-1
TGTGCCAGCAGCCACCACGGGGGCGACAATGAGCAGTTCTTC
CASSHHGGDNEQFF
>14|NA|TRBV20-1|few|TRBJ1-1
TGCAGTGTATCTGAGGGAGCCGGATACACTGAAGCTTTCTTT
CSVSEGAGYTEAFF
>14|NA|TRBV5-1|many|TRBJ2-3
TGCGCCAGCAGAGACAGGCCTATGTCAGATACGCAGTATTTT
CASRDRPMSDTQYF
>13|TRBD2|TRBV29-1|NA|TRBJ2-7
TGCAGCGTCGAACTAGCGGGAGAGTACGAGCAGTACTTC
CSVELAGEYEQYF